This T cell receptor beta chain was retrieved from a study of cytomegalovirus exposure and HLA in healthy donors. General study findings and limits: The authors excluded some V segments, including TRBV6-2 and TRBV6-3, as indistinguishable. Accurate predictions that matched the HLA-A and HLA-B alleles of most subjects were reportedly made from TCR beta sequences. Overall, about 160 TCR beta chains were annotated as cytomegalovirus-associated.

PCR involved 60 Vbeta and 13 Jbeta primers. Produced via immunoSEQ multiplex PCR; TCRdb's table is partial and in-frame only. Seen in this sample are tens of thousands of clones; the ten most common clones hold 3.5% to 4%. This CDR3 has 15 amino acids. The trim removed 7 bases at V and 0 bases at J, leaving 5 bases unmatched. Germline assignment: CDR1 SGHTA and CDR2 FQGNSA. Notes on this clone: What it binds is not known.

Sequencing input: PBMCs. The chain links TRBV7-2 to TRBJ2-7; 11 nucleotides align to TRBD2. The clonotype originates from a female donor in good health and CMV-seropositive. The CDR3: CASTRTSGFSYEQYF. The CDR3, as DNA: TGTGCCAGCACCCGGACTAGCGGGTTCTCCTACGAGCAGTACTTC.